The rows below give T cell receptor beta chains drawn from one sample of a study of blood T cell repertoires in COVID-19. The table came from immunoSEQ multiplex PCR; TCRdb's copy has only in-frame clones and leaves some out. The sample shows under 300,000 clones, around nine tenths of them seen only once. Material: PBMCs or T cells enriched from blood (not recorded which). Receptors originate from a woman between 55 and 75 years old in a cohort exposed to, infected with or recovered from COVID-19 (not recorded which). The conserved cysteine and the conserved F or W are not part of the CDR3 here. Each record gives: V gene, J gene, CDR3 protein.

TRBV9	TRBJ2-7	ASSVGAGPYEQY
TRBV6-5	TRBJ2-1	ASSRQGNNEQF
TRBV27	TRBJ2-1	ASSLTSGRVEQF
TRBV10-1	TRBJ2-5	ASSESTRGGSETQY
TRBV6-4	TRBJ1-6	ASSSSGTDNSPLH
TRBV9	TRBJ2-7	ASSVNPGTGYEQY
TRBV5-1	TRBJ2-7	ASSFYDRAGEQY
TRBV7-2	TRBJ2-3	ASSYTGTSTDTQY
TRBV2	TRBJ2-4	ASSEQTTSIQY
TRBV6-5	TRBJ1-6	ASGNRGASPLH
TRBV6-5	TRBJ1-2	ASGAVTGFNYGYT
TRBV4-1	TRBJ2-7	ASSQDIADTSYEQY
TRBV6-5	TRBJ2-3	ASSYGRAPTDTQY
TRBV30	TRBJ1-1	AWRFNRGPGTEAF
TRBV19	TRBJ2-1	ASSIDGGYNEQF
TRBV7-9	TRBJ1-1	ASSLEVWTASSEAF
TRBV4-3	TRBJ2-2	ASSQEHGTGRTGELF
TRBV19	TRBJ1-3	ASKTGLSGNTIY
TRBV15	TRBJ1-1	ATSKGSMNTEAF
TRBV25-1	TRBJ2-2	ASSDWTGGTGELF
TRBV18	TRBJ1-1	ASWALNTEAF
TRBV5-1	TRBJ2-1	ASSLVAGVRNEQF
TRBV9	TRBJ2-2	ASSVDVGRAPGELF
TRBV28	TRBJ2-7	ASSAPPNRGEQY
TRBV11-2	TRBJ2-7	ASSATTDYEQY
TRBV27	TRBJ1-5	ASSLGQGINQPQH
TRBV28	TRBJ2-2	ASSLSAGGLTGELF
TRBV5-6	TRBJ2-7	ASSFLRTGGSYEQY
TRBV5-1	TRBJ2-2	ASSLDLANTGELF
TRBV11-2	TRBJ2-1	ASKPLAEYNEQF
TRBV9	TRBJ1-1	ASSTSGTVNTEAF
TRBV25-1	TRBJ1-1	ASSAYTGVATEAF
TRBV2	TRBJ2-7	ASRGNALLGSEY
TRBV19	TRBJ1-1	ASSATGGPTEAF
TRBV28	TRBJ2-2	ASSLFGGSDTGELF
TRBV11-3	TRBJ2-1	ASSYRSASGSRVNEQF
TRBV5-1	TRBJ2-2	ASSLAPGQGSTGELF
TRBV6-2/TRBV6-3	TRBJ1-4	ASSYSSGVNEKLF
TRBV6-5	TRBJ1-6	ASILGPPQALH
TRBV7-8	TRBJ1-4	ASSFPRGTNEKLF
TRBV7-3	TRBJ1-2	ASSRGGQASGYT
TRBV4-2	TRBJ2-7	ASSQLVRSYEQY
TRBV2	TRBJ2-7	ASMKREGYEQY
TRBV7-3	TRBJ2-2	ASSFKRGNTGELF
TRBV6-5	TRBJ2-7	ASIRAASTGGEQY
TRBV6-2/TRBV6-3	TRBJ2-7	ASSLEGALYEQY
TRBV6-5	TRBJ2-1	ASSYGLAGRDEQF
TRBV6-5	TRBJ2-1	ASSSFGGNEQF